This passage covers 19 T cell receptor beta chains from one sample sequenced in a study of cytomegalovirus exposure and HLA in healthy donors. The data were produced by immunoSEQ multiplex PCR, yet TCRdb's version contains in-frame clones alone and is incomplete. The sample includes about 74,000 clones, nearly 95% seen only once; the top ten take under 2%. Sequencing used PBMCs. The receptors were sampled from a man in his late teens or twenties in good health and CMV-seropositive.

V is TRBV9 and J is TRBJ1-4; D gene ambiguous. Germline CDR1 is SGDLS and CDR2 is YYNGEE. This CDR3 has 16 residues. V lost 3 bases to trimming and J lost 2 bases, with 14 bases between them. For the CDR3, the DNA is TGTGCCAGCAGCGAAGTTGGACTTTCGACTAATGAAAAACTGTTTTTT. Encoded protein: CASSEVGLSTNEKLFF.

The J gene is TRBJ2-3, the V gene TRBV6-5; 8 nucleotides line up with TRBD2. J lost 4 bases, V lost 7 bases, and 4 bases had no gene match. This CDR3 region has 13 residues. CDR1 is MNHEY and CDR2 is SVGAGI in the germline V gene. CDR3 DNA sequence: TGTGCCAGCAAAGCGGGAGCCCCAGATACGCAGTATTTT. Protein: CASKAGAPDTQYF.

The chain carries TRBV30 and TRBJ2-7; D uncertain. Trimming removed 1 base from V and 2 bases from J, with 12 bases in between. The CDR3 covers 14 residues. From germline, CDR1 is GTSNPN and CDR2 SVGIG (reference sequence). CDR3 loop: CAWSDRRGAYEQYF. The CDR3 nucleotides are TGTGCCTGGAGTGACCGTCGAGGAGCCTACGAGCAGTACTTC.

The chain is built from TRBV11-3 and TRBJ2-1; tentatively, D is TRBD2 (5 bases). V lost 5 bases to trimming and J lost 8 bases, with 22 bases between them. The CDR3 has 16 amino acids. Germline V gene lookup returns CDR1 SGHNT and CDR2 YENEEA. The CDR3 loop reads CASSPRGRAFGDEQFF. The DNA of the CDR3 is TGTGCCAGCAGCCCTAGAGGGCGGGCCTTCGGCGATGAGCAGTTCTTC.

This sequence joins TRBV6-6 and TRBJ2-3; tentative D call: TRBD2 (5 bases). The CDR3 extends over 14 amino acids. The germline CDR1 and CDR2 sequences are MNHNY and SVGAGI (reference sequence). V gave up 6 bases and J gave up 3 bases, with 13 bases separating them. The CDR3 region is CASSPGIRTDTQYF. The CDR3 DNA follows: TGTGCCAGCAGCCCCGGGATAAGGACAGATACGCAGTATTTT.

The V gene is TRBV10-3, the J gene TRBJ2-1; 10 positions agree with TRBD2. This CDR3 is built from 15 residues. Germline values: CDR1 ENHRY, CDR2 SYGVKD. The ends lost 6 bases at V and 4 bases at J; junction bases unmatched: 6. The CDR3, as DNA: TGTGCCATCAGCGGACTAGCGGCTGGGTACAATGAGCAGTTCTTC. This encodes CAISGLAAGYNEQFF.

This clone was detected once. V gene TRBV6-1 combines with J gene TRBJ2-5; the match to TRBD1 covers 9 bases. The J segment lost 3 bases and the V segment lost 2 bases, leaving 4 bases of the junction unmatched. The CDR3 consists of 15 residues. Germline lookup yields CDR1 MNHNS and CDR2 SASEGT. CDR3 bases: TGTGCCAGCAGTGAACGGGGACAGGGAAAAGAGACCCAGTACTTC. Protein sequence: CASSERGQGKETQYF.

This chain links TRBV15 with TRBJ2-5; no clear D gene. Germline assignment: CDR1 LNHNV and CDR2 YYDKDF (reference sequence). The CDR3 loop spans 13 amino acids. Trimming removed 0 bases at V and 5 bases at J, with 7 bases between. The CDR3 spells CATSRDIAETQYF. The CDR3 coding sequence is TGTGCCACCAGCAGAGATATTGCGGAGACCCAGTACTTC.

The V gene is TRBV7-3, the J gene TRBJ2-2, with a weak D call TRBD1 (6 bases). Per the germline V gene, CDR1 is SGHTA and CDR2 is FQGTGA. V lost 5 bases and J 0 bases, leaving 10 bases between the germline ends. The CDR3 runs to 15 residues. CDR3 sequence: CASSPQGANTGELFF. CDR3 bases: TGTGCCAGCAGCCCACAGGGTGCGAACACCGGGGAGCTGTTTTTT. Using reference TRBV7-3 and TRBJ2-2 for the parts outside the CDR3, the full variable domain is GAGVSQTPSNKVTEKGKYVELRCDPISGHTALYWYRQSLGQGPEFLIYFQGTGAADDSGLPNDRFFAVRPEGSVSTLKIQRTERGDSAVYLCASSPQGANTGELFFGEGSRLTVL.

This chain uses TRBV5-1 with TRBJ2-1, with a weak D call TRBD2 (6 bases). Trimming stripped 1 base from V and 0 bases from J, with 8 bases between. The V gene's germline CDR1 is SGHRS and CDR2 YFSETQ. This CDR3 is 15 amino acids long. Written as DNA, the CDR3 is TGCGCCAGCAGCTTGTCCGGGGGCTCCTACAATGAGCAGTTCTTC. Amino acid sequence: CASSLSGGSYNEQFF.

The chain recombines TRBV2 with TRBJ2-7, with D uncertain. V was pared by 6 bases and J by 4 bases, with 10 bases between. Germline values: CDR1 SNHLY, CDR2 FYNNEI. This CDR3 comprises 12 residues. The CDR3 loop reads CASRTISYEQYF. As DNA, the CDR3 is TGTGCCAGCAGGACAATATCTTACGAGCAGTACTTC.

This sequence joins TRBV19 and TRBJ2-1, with 10 bases aligning to TRBD2. Germline V gene sequence: CDR1 LNHDA, CDR2 SQIVND (reference sequence). This CDR3 comprises 15 residues. Germline trimming cut 4 bases from V and 3 bases from J; bases unmatched to any gene: 3. The CDR3 region is CASSTGLAVYNEQFF. The CDR3 region has the DNA TGTGCCAGTAGTACTGGACTAGCGGTCTACAATGAGCAGTTCTTC.

This rearrangement joins TRBV10-3 to TRBJ2-7; the D is unclear. Trimming cost V 6 bases and J 3 bases, with 12 bases left between them. The CDR3 is made up of 13 amino acids. Germline V gene data show CDR1 as ENHRY and CDR2 as SYGVKD. In DNA, the CDR3 is TGTGCCATCAGATCCGCGGTAGTCTACGAGCAGTACTTC. Amino acid sequence: CAIRSAVVYEQYF.

The chain combines TRBV11-1 with TRBJ2-2; 8 nucleotides line up with TRBD1. V lost 6 bases, J lost 4 bases, and 4 bases stayed unmatched. The CDR3 is 14 residues long. Germline V gives CDR1 SGHAT, CDR2 FQDESV (reference sequence). Here the CDR3 reads CASSRDRRTGELFF. Here the CDR3 DNA reads TGTGCCAGCAGTCGGGACAGGCGCACCGGGGAGCTGTTTTTT.

CDR3 coding DNA: TGTGCCAGCAGCTCGACGATAGACTACGAGCAGTTCTTC. Its translation is CASSSTIDYEQFF. This sequence joins TRBV11-3 and TRBJ2-1; D is possibly TRBD2 (5 bases). Germline values: CDR1 SGHNT, CDR2 YENEEA. The CDR3 is made up of 13 amino acids. With 4 bases removed from V and 10 bases from J, the gap between germline ends came to 14 bases.

The V gene is TRBV28, the J gene TRBJ1-5; unclear D gene. The V end lost 5 bases, the J end lost 5 bases, and 19 bases lay between the germline ends. The CDR3 length is 16 residues. Per the germline V gene, CDR1 is MDHEN and CDR2 is SYDVKM. For the CDR3, the DNA is TGTGCCAGCAGTCCCCAAGGGAGCCCCATATATCAGCCCCAGCATTTT. Translation: CASSPQGSPIYQPQHF.

The chain carries TRBV18 and TRBJ1-1; D call uncertain. Germline V CDR1 and CDR2: KGHSH, LQKENI. The CDR3 totals 15 residues. The V gene lost 6 bases and the J gene lost 0 bases, with 14 bases spanning the gap. CDR3 nucleotides: TGTGCCAGCTCCCTCCCGGGAGTTTTGAACACTGAAGCTTTCTTT. Amino acid sequence: CASSLPGVLNTEAFF.

The V call is TRBV27, the J call TRBJ1-5, with D possibly TRBD1 on 6 matching bases. Trimming removed 3 bases at V and 6 bases at J, with 12 bases between. This CDR3 comprises 14 residues. In germline, CDR1 is MNHEY, CDR2 SMNVEV (reference sequence). The CDR3 reads CASSFGLRGQPQHF. CDR3 nucleotide sequence: TGTGCCAGCAGTTTTGGCCTCAGGGGTCAGCCCCAGCATTTT.

V and J are TRBV7-9 and TRBJ1-3; no firm D call. The CDR3 consists of 15 residues. Germline-derived CDR1 and CDR2 are SEHNR and FQNEAQ (reference sequence). V was shortened by 3 bases and J by 0 bases, with 9 bases between the two germline ends. The CDR3 nucleotides read TGTGCCAGCAGCTTTAATCTAGTCTCTGGAAACACCATATATTTT. Encoded protein: CASSFNLVSGNTIYF.